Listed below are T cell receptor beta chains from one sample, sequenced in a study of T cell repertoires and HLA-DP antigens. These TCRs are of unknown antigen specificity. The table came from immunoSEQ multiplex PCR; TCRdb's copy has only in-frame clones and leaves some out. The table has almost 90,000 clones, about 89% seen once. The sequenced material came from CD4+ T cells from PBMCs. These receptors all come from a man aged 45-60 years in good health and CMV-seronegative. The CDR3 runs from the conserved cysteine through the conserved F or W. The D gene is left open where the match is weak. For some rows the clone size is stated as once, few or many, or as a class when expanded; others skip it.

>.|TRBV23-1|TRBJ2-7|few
CASSQYVSYEQYF
TGCGCCAGCAGTCAATATGTATCCTACGAGCAGTACTTC
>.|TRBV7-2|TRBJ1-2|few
CASSSLGGGYGYTF
TGTGCCAGCAGTTCCCTCGGGGGTGGCTATGGCTACACCTTC
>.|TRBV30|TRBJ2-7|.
CAWSEVGTEQYF
TGTGCCTGGAGTGAGGTGGGGACAGAGCAGTACTTC
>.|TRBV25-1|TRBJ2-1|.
CASRGDNSRNEQFF
TGTGCCAGCAGAGGCGATAACTCTCGCAATGAGCAGTTCTTC
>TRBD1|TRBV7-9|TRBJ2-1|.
CASSLGTGSDHEQFF
TGTGCCAGCAGCCTAGGGACAGGGTCCGACCATGAGCAGTTCTTC
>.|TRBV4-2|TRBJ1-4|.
CASSQDLTAEKLFF
TGTGCCAGCAGCCAAGATCTAACAGCTGAAAAACTGTTTTTT
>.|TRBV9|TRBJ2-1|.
CASSVATGGNNEQFF
TGTGCCAGCAGCGTAGCTACGGGCGGTAACAATGAGCAGTTCTTC
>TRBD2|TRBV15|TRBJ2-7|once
CATSRDLAGGRYEQYF
TGTGCCACCAGCAGAGATCTGGCGGGGGGGCGGTACGAGCAGTACTTC
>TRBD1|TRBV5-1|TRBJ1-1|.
CASSGYRGKGAEAFF
TGCGCCAGCAGCGGATACAGGGGGAAAGGAGCTGAAGCTTTCTTT
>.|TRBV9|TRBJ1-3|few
CASSISLGTGNTIYF
TGTGCCAGCAGCATCTCGTTGGGGACGGGAAACACCATATATTTT
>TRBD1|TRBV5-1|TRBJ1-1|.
CASSLEEGAAEAFF
TGCGCCAGCAGCTTGGAGGAGGGGGCGGCTGAAGCTTTCTTT
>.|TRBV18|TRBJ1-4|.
CASSPWNEKLFF
TGTGCCAGCTCACCATGGAATGAAAAACTGTTTTTT
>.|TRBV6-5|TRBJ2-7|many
CASSYRARAEQYF
TGTGCCAGCAGTTACAGAGCCAGGGCCGAGCAGTACTTC
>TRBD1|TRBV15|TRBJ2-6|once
CATSTWDRGSGANVLTF
TGTGCCACCAGCACCTGGGACAGGGGCTCTGGGGCCAACGTCCTGACTTTC
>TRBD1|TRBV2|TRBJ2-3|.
CASSSQGAADTQYF
TGTGCCAGCAGTAGTCAGGGGGCCGCAGATACGCAGTATTTT
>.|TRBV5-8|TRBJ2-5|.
CASSYGGRETQYF
TGTGCCAGCAGCTACGGTGGAAGAGAGACCCAGTACTTC
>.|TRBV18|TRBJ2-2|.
CASSQQKTGELFF
TGTGCCAGCTCACAACAAAAGACCGGGGAGCTGTTTTTT
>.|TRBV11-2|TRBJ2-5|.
CASSLGGAGQETQYF
TGTGCCAGCAGCTTAGGGGGGGCAGGCCAAGAGACCCAGTACTTC
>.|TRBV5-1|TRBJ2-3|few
CASSLPGTGRTDTQYF
TGCGCCAGCAGTTTACCCGGGACGGGCCGCACAGATACGCAGTATTTT
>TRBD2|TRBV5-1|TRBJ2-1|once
CASSFPLAGGYNEQFF
TGCGCCAGCAGCTTCCCTTTGGCGGGGGGTTACAATGAGCAGTTCTTC
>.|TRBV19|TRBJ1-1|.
CATLLGGGEAFF
TGTGCCACCCTGCTCGGAGGGGGTGAAGCTTTCTTT
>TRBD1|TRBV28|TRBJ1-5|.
CASLGQPSNQPQHF
TGTGCCAGCCTGGGACAGCCTAGCAATCAGCCCCAGCATTTT
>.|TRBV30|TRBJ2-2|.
CAGGRTGELFF
TGTGCTGGAGGGCGGACCGGGGAGCTGTTTTTT
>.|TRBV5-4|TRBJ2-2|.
CASSLGEQGGELFF
TGTGCCAGCAGCTTGGGTGAACAGGGTGGGGAGCTGTTTTTT